The rows below give T cell receptor beta chains drawn from one sample of a study of vaccination effects on CD4 cells after COVID-19. Here immunoSEQ multiplex PCR was the method, and the copy in TCRdb shows in-frame clones only, minus some. This table holds tens of thousands of clones, 75% to 85% found once. No antigens are known for them. Sequences were derived from CD4+ T cells from PBMCs cultured with HCoV-229E spike peptides, sampled after COVID-19 vaccination. The receptors were sampled from a human donor who received a COVID-19 vaccine. Each CDR3 is given without its conserved first and last residue.

cdr3_length: 14
v_call: TRBV5-5
j_call: TRBJ1-6
cdr3_aa: ASSPQAAGYNSPLH

cdr3_length: 13
v_call: TRBV28
j_call: TRBJ1-2
cdr3_aa: ASSLFDSSNYGYT

cdr3_length: 13
v_call: TRBV28
j_call: TRBJ1-5
cdr3_aa: ASSLTGVGNQPQH

cdr3_length: 12
v_call: TRBV5-4
j_call: TRBJ1-1
cdr3_aa: ASGTGSGNTEAF

cdr3_length: 15
v_call: TRBV4-2
j_call: TRBJ1-1
cdr3_aa: ASSQGASAGTNTEAF

cdr3_length: 14
v_call: TRBV2
j_call: TRBJ1-3
cdr3_aa: ASMFWTAGSGNTIY

cdr3_length: 14
v_call: TRBV19
j_call: TRBJ1-1
cdr3_aa: ASSIPGTGGLQEAF

cdr3_length: 14
v_call: TRBV19
j_call: TRBJ1-5
cdr3_aa: ASSTNGQGNGQPQH

cdr3_length: 12
v_call: TRBV5-1
j_call: TRBJ2-4
cdr3_aa: ASSLDSSVDIQY

cdr3_length: 13
v_call: TRBV2
j_call: TRBJ1-5
cdr3_aa: ASRANREWDQPQH

cdr3_length: 14
v_call: TRBV9
j_call: TRBJ1-3
cdr3_aa: ASSTDTGFSGNTIY

cdr3_length: 9
v_call: TRBV6-5
j_call: TRBJ1-1
cdr3_aa: ASSSLEGAF

cdr3_length: 12
v_call: TRBV18
j_call: TRBJ1-2
cdr3_aa: ASSLADKGYGYT

cdr3_length: 12
v_call: TRBV2
j_call: TRBJ1-2
cdr3_aa: ASSEAGGLYGYT

cdr3_length: 12
v_call: TRBV6-5
j_call: TRBJ1-5
cdr3_aa: ASSRGQGHQPQH

cdr3_length: 14
v_call: TRBV4-3
j_call: TRBJ2-1
cdr3_aa: ASSHITRDMGNEQF

cdr3_length: 11
v_call: TRBV28
j_call: TRBJ1-2
cdr3_aa: ASSLGKHYGYT

cdr3_length: 12
v_call: TRBV5-5
j_call: TRBJ2-3
cdr3_aa: ASSLSPRGDTQY

cdr3_length: 10
v_call: TRBV12-3/TRBV12-4
j_call: TRBJ1-2
cdr3_aa: ASSAGNYGYT

cdr3_length: 13
v_call: TRBV30
j_call: TRBJ1-2
cdr3_aa: AWRLSGQGDYGYT

cdr3_length: 10
v_call: TRBV6-2/TRBV6-3
j_call: TRBJ2-5
cdr3_aa: ASSYRGETQY

cdr3_length: 14
v_call: TRBV15
j_call: TRBJ2-1
cdr3_aa: ATSSLSGGAYNEQF

cdr3_length: 12
v_call: TRBV10-1
j_call: TRBJ2-1
cdr3_aa: ASSDRGPYNEQF

cdr3_length: 13
v_call: TRBV30
j_call: TRBJ1-5
cdr3_aa: AWSASGDGNQPQH

cdr3_length: 12
v_call: TRBV19
j_call: TRBJ1-1
cdr3_aa: ASSTQQGPTEAF

cdr3_length: 10
v_call: TRBV29-1
j_call: TRBJ2-1
cdr3_aa: SVREGSGPGF

cdr3_length: 14
v_call: TRBV11-2
j_call: TRBJ1-4
cdr3_aa: ASSLDQDLAYEKLF

cdr3_length: 13
v_call: TRBV30
j_call: TRBJ2-5
cdr3_aa: AWSVIPRGWETQY

cdr3_length: 11
v_call: TRBV12-3/TRBV12-4
j_call: TRBJ2-1
cdr3_aa: ASSLVVSGEQF

cdr3_length: 9
v_call: TRBV6-2/TRBV6-3
j_call: TRBJ2-5
cdr3_aa: ASSPLATQY

cdr3_length: 13
v_call: TRBV18
j_call: TRBJ1-6
cdr3_aa: ASSPPGQGNSPLH

cdr3_length: 13
v_call: TRBV6-6
j_call: TRBJ1-2
cdr3_aa: ASSLPVGSGHGYT

cdr3_length: 12
v_call: TRBV6-5
j_call: TRBJ1-5
cdr3_aa: ASRDRDLWQPQH

cdr3_length: 12
v_call: TRBV5-1
j_call: TRBJ2-3
cdr3_aa: ASSLGGSTDTQY

cdr3_length: 13
v_call: TRBV30
j_call: TRBJ2-5
cdr3_aa: AWSENQGGKETQY

cdr3_length: 13
v_call: TRBV6-6
j_call: TRBJ1-5
cdr3_aa: ASKKTGDSNQPQH

cdr3_length: 9
v_call: TRBV2
j_call: TRBJ2-3
cdr3_aa: ASSRGDTQY

cdr3_length: 16
v_call: TRBV25-1
j_call: TRBJ1-1
cdr3_aa: ASSDYGTGGIGGTEAF

cdr3_length: 11
v_call: TRBV2
j_call: TRBJ1-5
cdr3_aa: ASSEALSQPQH

cdr3_length: 15
v_call: TRBV3-1/TRBV3-2
j_call: TRBJ2-3
cdr3_aa: ASSQDWSLTSTDTQY

cdr3_length: 12
v_call: TRBV18
j_call: TRBJ1-3
cdr3_aa: ASSQQGSGNTIY

cdr3_length: 12
v_call: TRBV6-4
j_call: TRBJ1-1
cdr3_aa: ASSLTGGNTEAF

cdr3_length: 13
v_call: TRBV18
j_call: TRBJ1-1
cdr3_aa: ASSQGTSSDTEAF

cdr3_length: 11
v_call: TRBV30
j_call: TRBJ1-2
cdr3_aa: AWSAAGTLGYT

cdr3_length: 18
v_call: TRBV3-1/TRBV3-2
j_call: TRBJ2-2
cdr3_aa: ASSPEYTGTTRLGAGELF

cdr3_length: 13
v_call: TRBV5-1
j_call: TRBJ2-6
cdr3_aa: ASSLVRSGANVLT

cdr3_length: 11
v_call: TRBV12-3/TRBV12-4
j_call: TRBJ1-1
cdr3_aa: ASRLQGVTEAF

cdr3_length: 13
v_call: TRBV5-1
j_call: TRBJ2-2
cdr3_aa: ASSEDRANTGELF

cdr3_length: 16
v_call: TRBV5-4
j_call: TRBJ2-6
cdr3_aa: ASSSTGASNSGANVLT

cdr3_length: 11
v_call: TRBV29-1
j_call: TRBJ2-5
cdr3_aa: SAVRALQETQY

cdr3_length: 13
v_call: TRBV6-5
j_call: TRBJ2-6
cdr3_aa: ASRSELSGANVLT

cdr3_length: 11
v_call: TRBV9
j_call: TRBJ1-1
cdr3_aa: ASSVQQSTEAF

cdr3_length: 15
v_call: TRBV7-8
j_call: TRBJ1-3
cdr3_aa: ASSLVVPTSAGNTIY